This T cell receptor (beta chain) was profiled in a study of persistence of HIV-infected CD4 T cells. Study-wide findings and caveats: Antigen-responding cells were enriched for degenerate expanded CDR3beta sequences. Within sorted populations, more oligoclonal TCRs accompanied more oligoclonal proviruses.

This was the immunoSEQ version 4 assay in survey mode. Template was genomic DNA at roughly 9.3 ng/uL, with up to 1 ug used per sample. Sequencing used immunoSEQ multiplex PCR; TCRdb keeps in-frame clones, though not all of them. The table records 35,000 to 45,000 clones, approximately 84% of them present only once. Comment on this clone: Its target is unknown.

Cells were stimulated with CMV-infected fibroblast lysates at roughly 9.1 ug/mL. Memory cells lacking CD40L and CD69 with high CD45RO were sorted. PBMCs were depleted of CD8+ T cells before stimulation. This TCR came from an adult man with HIV who was CMV-seropositive. This material consisted of CD4+ T cells sorted from PBMCs after roughly 20-hour stimulation, taken from a patient who received antiretroviral therapy.

CDR3 sequence (DNA): TGTGCCAGCAGTTTGTGGACAGGGGCTAAGTACAATGAGCAGTTCTTC. It translates to CASSLWTGAKYNEQFF. The V and J genes are TRBV27 and TRBJ2-1; 9 nucleotides agree with TRBD1. CDR1 is MNHEY and CDR2 is SMNVEV in the germline V gene (reference sequence). The CDR3 totals 16 residues. Trimming cost V 3 bases and J 4 bases; bases outside gene matches: 7.